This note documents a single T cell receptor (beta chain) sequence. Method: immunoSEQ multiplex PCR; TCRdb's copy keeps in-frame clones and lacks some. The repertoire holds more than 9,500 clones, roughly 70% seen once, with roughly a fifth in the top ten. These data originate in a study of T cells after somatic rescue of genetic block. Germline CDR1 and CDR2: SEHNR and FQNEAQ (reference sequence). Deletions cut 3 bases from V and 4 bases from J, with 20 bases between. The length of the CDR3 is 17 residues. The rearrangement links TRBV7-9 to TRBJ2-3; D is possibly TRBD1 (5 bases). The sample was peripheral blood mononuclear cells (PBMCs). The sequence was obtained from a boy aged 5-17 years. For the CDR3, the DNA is TGTGCCAGCAGCTTGGGAAAGGGGCGCGATTCTGCAGATACGCAGTATTTT. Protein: CASSLGKGRDSADTQYF.